A selection of T cell receptor beta chains follows, all from one sample in a study of blood T cells in healthy people across ages. One entry per CDR3 protein results from TCRdb running MiXCR on the 5' RACE reads. Among 1.5 million to 2 million distinct CDR3 sequences listed, approximately 28% were seen once. Sequenced material: blood. The receptors shown here come from a woman aged 30 to 39 in good health. The CDR3 runs from the conserved cysteine through the conserved F or W. The D gene is left open where the match is weak. The listing skips clone size in some rows; elsewhere it reads once, few, many or a size class.

CDR3 length: 18
J gene: TRBJ2-1
clone size: many
V gene: TRBV29-1
D gene: .
CDR3 DNA: TGCAGCGTTTCGAAGCTGGGTGGCCCCATTAGCTCCTACAATGAGCAGTTCTTC
CDR3 protein: CSVSKLGGPISSYNEQFF

CDR3 length: 16
J gene: TRBJ2-3
clone size: .
V gene: TRBV25-1
D gene: TRBD2
CDR3 DNA: TGTGCCAGCAGTGAATTAGGGGCGGGGGGCAGGTATACGCAGTATTTT
CDR3 protein: CASSELGAGGRYTQYF

CDR3 length: 14
J gene: TRBJ2-1
clone size: .
V gene: TRBV10-3
D gene: .
CDR3 DNA: TGTGCCTCCAGTGTTAGCCAAAACTACAATGAGCAGTTCTTC
CDR3 protein: CASSVSQNYNEQFF

CDR3 length: 15
J gene: TRBJ2-5
clone size: .
V gene: TRBV20-1
D gene: .
CDR3 DNA: TGCAGTGCTAGAGATGTAAGCGGACCTGCGGAGACCCAGTACTTC
CDR3 protein: CSARDVSGPAETQYF

CDR3 length: 13
J gene: TRBJ1-3
clone size: .
V gene: TRBV29-1
D gene: .
CDR3 DNA: TGCAGCGGGCGGACAGTCTCTGGAAACACCATATATTTT
CDR3 protein: CSGRTVSGNTIYF

CDR3 length: 15
J gene: TRBJ2-5
clone size: few
V gene: TRBV12-3/TRBV12-4
D gene: .
CDR3 DNA: TGTGCCAGCAACCGGGGAACGGCAAAGGCGGAGACCCAGTACTTC
CDR3 protein: CASNRGTAKAETQYF

CDR3 length: 15
J gene: TRBJ2-7
clone size: many
V gene: TRBV19
D gene: TRBD1
CDR3 DNA: TGTGCCAGTACCCCTGGACAGGGTGGGACCTACGAGCAGTACTTC
CDR3 protein: CASTPGQGGTYEQYF

CDR3 length: 15
J gene: TRBJ1-2
clone size: few
V gene: TRBV7-2
D gene: .
CDR3 DNA: TGTGCCAGCAGCCCCGAATCCGGCGGTAACTATGGCTACACCTTC
CDR3 protein: CASSPESGGNYGYTF

CDR3 length: 13
J gene: TRBJ2-1
clone size: few
V gene: TRBV19
D gene: .
CDR3 DNA: TGTGCCAGTAGTATAGGCCTGGGGAATGAGCAGTTCTTC
CDR3 protein: CASSIGLGNEQFF

CDR3 length: 14
J gene: TRBJ2-7
clone size: .
V gene: TRBV12-3/TRBV12-4
D gene: .
CDR3 DNA: TGTGCCAGCAGTTTAAACCCTTCGTACAATGAGCAGTACTTC
CDR3 protein: CASSLNPSYNEQYF

CDR3 length: 14
J gene: TRBJ2-1
clone size: few
V gene: TRBV18
D gene: .
CDR3 DNA: TGTGCCAGCTCACCACGTAGAAGTAACGATGAGCAGTTCTTC
CDR3 protein: CASSPRRSNDEQFF

CDR3 length: 14
J gene: TRBJ1-4
clone size: .
V gene: TRBV6-2/TRBV6-3
D gene: .
CDR3 DNA: TGTGCCAGCACCAAACGGCAGAATAATGAAAAACTGTTTTTT
CDR3 protein: CASTKRQNNEKLFF